What follows describes a single T cell receptor beta chain. Germline V gene data show CDR1 as SQVTM and CDR2 as ANQGSEA. CDR3 length: 12 amino acids. V shed 6 bases and J shed 11 bases, with 19 bases lying between them. This sample was taken from a study of CD8 T cells in Susac syndrome. RNA, at about 0.5 to 1 ug, was reverse transcribed with random hexamers. Multiplex immunoSEQ PCR targeted 54 Vbeta and 13 Jbeta TCR beta segments. TCRdb called the immunoSEQ multiplex PCR reads again in MiXCR, with one record for every CDR3 protein. Here the sample spans 100,000 to 150,000 distinct CDR3 sequences, nearly 95% being singletons.

The receptor was isolated from a human donor in good health. The chain links TRBV29-1 to TRBJ1-1, with D possibly matching TRBD1 (6 bases). The sample consisted of CD4+ T cells from PBMCs. The CDR3: CSVGAWGPRAFF. The CDR3 bases are TGCAGCGTGGGGGCCTGGGGCCCTAGGGCTTTCTTT.